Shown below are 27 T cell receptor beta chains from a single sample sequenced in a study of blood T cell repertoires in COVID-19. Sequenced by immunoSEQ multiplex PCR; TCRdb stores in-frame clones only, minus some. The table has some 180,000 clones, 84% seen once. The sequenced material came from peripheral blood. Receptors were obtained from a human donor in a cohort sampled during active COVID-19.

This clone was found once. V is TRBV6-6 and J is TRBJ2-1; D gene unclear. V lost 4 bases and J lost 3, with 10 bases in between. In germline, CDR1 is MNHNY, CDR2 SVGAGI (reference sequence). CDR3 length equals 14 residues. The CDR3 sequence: CASSFNINYNEQFF. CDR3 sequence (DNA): TGTGCCAGCAGTTTTAACATAAACTACAATGAGCAGTTCTTC.

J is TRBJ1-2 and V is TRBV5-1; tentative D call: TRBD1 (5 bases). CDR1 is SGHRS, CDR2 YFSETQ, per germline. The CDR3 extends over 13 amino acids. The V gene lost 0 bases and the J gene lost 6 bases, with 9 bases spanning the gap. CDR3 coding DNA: TGCGCCAGCAGCTTGGGAGGGGAGGATGGCTACACCTTC. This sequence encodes CASSLGGEDGYTF.

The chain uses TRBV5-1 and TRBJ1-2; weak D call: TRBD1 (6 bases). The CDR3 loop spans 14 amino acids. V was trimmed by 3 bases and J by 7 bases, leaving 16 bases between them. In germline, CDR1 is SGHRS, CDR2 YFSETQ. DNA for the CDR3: TGCGCCAGCAGCTCAGGGGATTCCCCTGGTGGCTACACCTTC. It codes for CASSSGDSPGGYTF.

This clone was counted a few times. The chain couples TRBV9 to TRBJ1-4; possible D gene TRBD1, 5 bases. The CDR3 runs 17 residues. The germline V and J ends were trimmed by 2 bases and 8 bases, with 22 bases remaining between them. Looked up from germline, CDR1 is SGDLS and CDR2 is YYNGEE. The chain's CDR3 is CASSVIAGTPTPEKLFF. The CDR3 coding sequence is TGTGCCAGCAGCGTCATAGCCGGGACTCCTACGCCGGAAAAACTGTTTTTT.

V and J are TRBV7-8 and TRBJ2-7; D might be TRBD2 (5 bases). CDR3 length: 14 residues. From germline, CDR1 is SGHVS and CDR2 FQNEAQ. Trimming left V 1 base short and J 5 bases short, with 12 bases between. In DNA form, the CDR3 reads TGTGCCAGCAGCTTAGGGCGGTTTAGCGACGAGCAGTACTTC. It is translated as CASSLGRFSDEQYF.

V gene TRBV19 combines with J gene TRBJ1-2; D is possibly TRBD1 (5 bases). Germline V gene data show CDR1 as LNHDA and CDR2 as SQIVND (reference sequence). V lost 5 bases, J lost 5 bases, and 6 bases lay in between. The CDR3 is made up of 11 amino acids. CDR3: CASSQGYGYTF. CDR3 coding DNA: TGTGCCAGTAGTCAGGGATATGGCTACACCTTC. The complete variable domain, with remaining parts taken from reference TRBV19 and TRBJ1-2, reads DGGITQSPKYLFRKEGQNVTLSCEQNLNHDAMYWYRQDPGQGLRLIYYSQIVNDFQKGDIAEGYSVSREKKESFPLTVTSAQKNPTAFYLCASSQGYGYTFGSGTRLTVV.

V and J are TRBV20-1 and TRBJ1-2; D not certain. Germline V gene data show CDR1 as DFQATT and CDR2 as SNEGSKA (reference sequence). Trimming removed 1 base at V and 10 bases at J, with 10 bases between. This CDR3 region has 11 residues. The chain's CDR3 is CSARVHSVYTF. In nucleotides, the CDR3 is TGCAGTGCTAGAGTGCACAGTGTCTACACCTTC.

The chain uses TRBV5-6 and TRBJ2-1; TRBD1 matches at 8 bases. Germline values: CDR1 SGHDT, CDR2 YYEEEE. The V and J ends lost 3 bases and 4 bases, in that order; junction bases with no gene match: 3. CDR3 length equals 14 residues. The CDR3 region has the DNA TGTGCCAGCAGCTCGGGACAGGCATACAATGAGCAGTTCTTC. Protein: CASSSGQAYNEQFF.

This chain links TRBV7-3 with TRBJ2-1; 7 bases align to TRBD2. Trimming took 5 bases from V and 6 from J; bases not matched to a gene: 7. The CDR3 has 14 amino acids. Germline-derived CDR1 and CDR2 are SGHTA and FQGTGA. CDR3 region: CASSTRTSGNEQFF. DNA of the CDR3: TGTGCCAGCAGCACCCGGACTAGTGGCAATGAGCAGTTCTTC.

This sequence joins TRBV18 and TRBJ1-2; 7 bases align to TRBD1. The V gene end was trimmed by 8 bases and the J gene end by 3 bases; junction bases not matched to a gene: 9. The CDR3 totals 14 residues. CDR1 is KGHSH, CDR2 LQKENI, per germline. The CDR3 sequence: CASQFRQGDYGYTF. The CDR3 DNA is TGTGCCAGCCAATTCCGACAGGGAGACTATGGCTACACCTTC.

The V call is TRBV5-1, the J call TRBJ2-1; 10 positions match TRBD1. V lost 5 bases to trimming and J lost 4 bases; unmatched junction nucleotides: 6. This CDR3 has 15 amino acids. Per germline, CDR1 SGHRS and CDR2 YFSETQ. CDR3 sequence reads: CASRSGTGVYNEQFF. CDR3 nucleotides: TGCGCCAGCAGATCCGGGACAGGGGTATACAATGAGCAGTTCTTC. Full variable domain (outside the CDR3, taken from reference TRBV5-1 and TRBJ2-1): KAGVTQTPRYLIKTRGQQVTLSCSPISGHRSVSWYQQTPGQGLQFLFEYFSETQRNKGNFPGRFSGRQFSNSRSEMNVSTLELGDSALYLCASRSGTGVYNEQFFGPGTRLTVL.

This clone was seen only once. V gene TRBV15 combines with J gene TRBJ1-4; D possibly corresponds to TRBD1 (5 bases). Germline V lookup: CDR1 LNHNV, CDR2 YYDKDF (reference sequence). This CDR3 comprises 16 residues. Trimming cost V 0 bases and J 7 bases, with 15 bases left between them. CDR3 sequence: CATSRDGAGLGEKLFF. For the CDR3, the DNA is TGTGCCACCAGCAGAGATGGGGCAGGGCTCGGTGAAAAACTGTTTTTT.

The CDR3 coding sequence is TGTGCCAGCAGCCAAGCAGTAGCGTCGTACGAGCAGTACTTC. This sequence encodes CASSQAVASYEQYF. The chain has TRBV3-1 (or the pseudogene TRBV3-2) and TRBJ2-7; the D gene is possibly TRBD2 (5 bases). CDR3 length: 14 amino acids. V lost 1 base and J lost 4, with 11 bases in between. Germline V lookup: CDR1 LGHDT, CDR2 YNNKEL (reference sequence).

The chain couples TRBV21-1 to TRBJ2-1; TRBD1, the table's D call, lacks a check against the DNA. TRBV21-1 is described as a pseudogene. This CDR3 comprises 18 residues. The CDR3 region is CASNPPPKRDRGRNEQFF. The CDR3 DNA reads TGTGCCAGCAACCCCCCCCCGAAGCGGGACAGGGGAAGGAATGAGCAGTTCTTC.

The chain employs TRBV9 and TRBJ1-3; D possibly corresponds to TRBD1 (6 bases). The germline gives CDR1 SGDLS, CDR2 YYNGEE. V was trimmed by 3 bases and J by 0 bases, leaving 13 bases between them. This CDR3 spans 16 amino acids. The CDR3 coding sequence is TGTGCCAGCAGCGGGAACCGGGACAACTCTGGAAACACCATATATTTT. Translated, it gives CASSGNRDNSGNTIYF.

The CDR3 nucleotides read TGTGCCTGGAGTGGAAAGACAGGGGGTAGGGAAAAACTGTTTTTT. Translating it yields CAWSGKTGGREKLFF. This chain uses TRBV30 with TRBJ1-4, with TRBD1 matching 9 bases. The CDR3 consists of 15 residues. Germline loops: CDR1 GTSNPN, CDR2 SVGIG (reference sequence). Trimming cost V 1 base and J 8 bases; bases outside gene matches: 8.

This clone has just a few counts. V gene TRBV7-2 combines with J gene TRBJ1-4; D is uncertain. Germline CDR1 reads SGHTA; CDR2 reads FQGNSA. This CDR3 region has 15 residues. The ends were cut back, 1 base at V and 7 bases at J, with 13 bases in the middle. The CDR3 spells CASSLESSNTEKLFF. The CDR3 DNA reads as TGTGCCAGCAGCTTAGAGTCCAGTAACACTGAAAAACTGTTTTTT.

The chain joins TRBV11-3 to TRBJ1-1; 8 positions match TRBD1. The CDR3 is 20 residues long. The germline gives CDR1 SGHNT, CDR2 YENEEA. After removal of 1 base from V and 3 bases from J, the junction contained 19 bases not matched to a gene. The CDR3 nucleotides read TGTGCCAGCAGCTTAGCTTGGTGGGTGGGGCAGGGGGCAAGGGACACTGAAGCTTTCTTT. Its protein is CASSLAWWVGQGARDTEAFF.

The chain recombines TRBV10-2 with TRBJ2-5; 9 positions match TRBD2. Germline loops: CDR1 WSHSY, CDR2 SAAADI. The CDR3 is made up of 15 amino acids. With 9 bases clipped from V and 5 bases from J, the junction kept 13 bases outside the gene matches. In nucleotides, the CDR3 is TGCGCCAGTAACAAGCGGGGGGCCAGATATGAGACCCAGTACTTC. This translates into CASNKRGARYETQYF.

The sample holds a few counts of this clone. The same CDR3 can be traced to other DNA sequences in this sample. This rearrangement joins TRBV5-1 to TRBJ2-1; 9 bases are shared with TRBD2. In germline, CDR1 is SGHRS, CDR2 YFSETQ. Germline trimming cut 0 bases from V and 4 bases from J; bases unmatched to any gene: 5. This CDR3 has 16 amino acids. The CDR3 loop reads CASSLAGTSSYNEQFF. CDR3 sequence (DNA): TGCGCCAGCAGCTTGGCCGGGACTAGCTCATACAATGAGCAGTTCTTC. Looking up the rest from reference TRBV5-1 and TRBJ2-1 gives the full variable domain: KAGVTQTPRYLIKTRGQQVTLSCSPISGHRSVSWYQQTPGQGLQFLFEYFSETQRNKGNFPGRFSGRQFSNSRSEMNVSTLELGDSALYLCASSLAGTSSYNEQFFGPGTRLTVL.

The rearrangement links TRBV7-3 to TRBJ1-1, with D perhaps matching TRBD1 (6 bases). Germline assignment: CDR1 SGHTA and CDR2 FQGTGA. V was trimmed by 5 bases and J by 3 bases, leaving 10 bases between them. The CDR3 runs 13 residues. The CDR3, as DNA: TGTGCCAGCAGCGACACAGGGCACACTGAAGCTTTCTTT. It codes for CASSDTGHTEAFF.

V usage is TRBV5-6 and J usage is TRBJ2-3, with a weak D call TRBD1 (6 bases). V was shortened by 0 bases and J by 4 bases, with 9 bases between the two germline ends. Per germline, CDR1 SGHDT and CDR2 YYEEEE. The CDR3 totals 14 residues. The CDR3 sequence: CASSLAPGADTQYF. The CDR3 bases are TGTGCCAGCAGCTTGGCCCCAGGGGCAGATACGCAGTATTTT.

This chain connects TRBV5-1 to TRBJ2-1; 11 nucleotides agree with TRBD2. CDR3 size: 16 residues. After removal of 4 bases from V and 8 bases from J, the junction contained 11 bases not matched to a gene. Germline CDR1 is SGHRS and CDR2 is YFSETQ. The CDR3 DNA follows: TGCGCCAGCAGCCGGGCTAGCGGGGGGCCGGGAGATGAGCAGTTCTTC. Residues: CASSRASGGPGDEQFF.

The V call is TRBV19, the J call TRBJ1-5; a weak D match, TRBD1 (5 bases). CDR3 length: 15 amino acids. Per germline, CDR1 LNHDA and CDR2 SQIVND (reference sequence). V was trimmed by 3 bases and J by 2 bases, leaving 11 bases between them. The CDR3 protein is CASSMGGIGNQPQHF. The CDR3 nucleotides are TGTGCCAGTAGTATGGGGGGTATTGGCAATCAGCCCCAGCATTTT. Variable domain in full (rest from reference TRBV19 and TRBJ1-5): DGGITQSPKYLFRKEGQNVTLSCEQNLNHDAMYWYRQDPGQGLRLIYYSQIVNDFQKGDIAEGYSVSREKKESFPLTVTSAQKNPTAFYLCASSMGGIGNQPQHFGDGTRLSIL.

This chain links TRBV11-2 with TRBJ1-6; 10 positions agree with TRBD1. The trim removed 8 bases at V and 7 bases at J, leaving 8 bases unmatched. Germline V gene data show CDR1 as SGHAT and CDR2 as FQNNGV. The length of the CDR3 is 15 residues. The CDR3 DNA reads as TGTGCCAGCGCTGACAGGGGGCTTCGGAATTCACCCCTCCACTTT. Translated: CASADRGLRNSPLHF.

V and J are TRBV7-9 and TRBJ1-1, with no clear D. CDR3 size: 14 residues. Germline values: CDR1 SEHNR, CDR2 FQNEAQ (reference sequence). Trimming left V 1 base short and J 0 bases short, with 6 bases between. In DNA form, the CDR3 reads TGTGCCAGCAGCTTAGTTGAGGTGAACACTGAAGCTTTCTTT. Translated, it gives CASSLVEVNTEAFF.

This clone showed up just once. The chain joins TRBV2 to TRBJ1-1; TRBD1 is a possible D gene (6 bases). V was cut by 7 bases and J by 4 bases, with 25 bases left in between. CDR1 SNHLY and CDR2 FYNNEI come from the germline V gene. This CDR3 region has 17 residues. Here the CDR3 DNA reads TGTGCCAGCACGAGCATGACAGGTCAATGGGGGACCACTGAAGCTTTCTTT. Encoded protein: CASTSMTGQWGTTEAFF.